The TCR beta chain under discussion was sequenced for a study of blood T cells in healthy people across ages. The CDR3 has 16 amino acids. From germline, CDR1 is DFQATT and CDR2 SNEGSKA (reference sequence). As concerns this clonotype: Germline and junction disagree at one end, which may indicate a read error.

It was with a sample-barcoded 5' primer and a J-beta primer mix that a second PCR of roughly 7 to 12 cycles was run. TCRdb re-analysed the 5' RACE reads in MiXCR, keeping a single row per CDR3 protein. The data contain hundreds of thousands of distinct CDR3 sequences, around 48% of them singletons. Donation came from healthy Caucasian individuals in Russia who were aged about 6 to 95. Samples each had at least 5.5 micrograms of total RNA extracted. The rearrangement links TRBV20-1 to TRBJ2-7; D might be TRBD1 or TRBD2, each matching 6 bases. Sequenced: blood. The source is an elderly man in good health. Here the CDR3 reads CSAITLGGFTTYEQYF. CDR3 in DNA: TGCAGTGCTATAACCTTAGGGGGGTTTACTACCTATGAGCAGTACTTC.